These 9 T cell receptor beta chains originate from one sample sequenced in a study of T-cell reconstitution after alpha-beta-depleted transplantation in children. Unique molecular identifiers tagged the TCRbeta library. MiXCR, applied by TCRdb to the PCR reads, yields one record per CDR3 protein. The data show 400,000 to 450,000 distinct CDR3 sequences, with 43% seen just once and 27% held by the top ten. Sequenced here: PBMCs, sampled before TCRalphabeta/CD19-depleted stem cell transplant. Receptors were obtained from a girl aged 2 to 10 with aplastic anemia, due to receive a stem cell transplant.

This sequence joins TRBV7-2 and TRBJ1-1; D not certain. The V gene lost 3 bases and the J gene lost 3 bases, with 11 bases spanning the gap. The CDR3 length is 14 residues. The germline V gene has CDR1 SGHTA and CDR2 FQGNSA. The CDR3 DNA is TGTGCCAGCAGCTTTTTGGGTCCTCACACTGAAGCTTTCTTT. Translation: CASSFLGPHTEAFF.

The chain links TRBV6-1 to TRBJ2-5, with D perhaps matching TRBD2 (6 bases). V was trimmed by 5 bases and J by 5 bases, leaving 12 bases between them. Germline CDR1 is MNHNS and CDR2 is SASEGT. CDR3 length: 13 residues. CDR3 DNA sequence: TGTGCCAGCAGTCAAAACGCGGGGGAGACCCAGTACTTC. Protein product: CASSQNAGETQYF.

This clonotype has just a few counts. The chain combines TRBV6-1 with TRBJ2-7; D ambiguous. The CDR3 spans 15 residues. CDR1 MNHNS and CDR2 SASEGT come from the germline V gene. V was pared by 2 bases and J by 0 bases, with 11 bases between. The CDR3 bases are TGTGCCAGCAGTGAACCCCCTCCTACCTCCTACGAGCAGTACTTC. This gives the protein CASSEPPPTSYEQYF.

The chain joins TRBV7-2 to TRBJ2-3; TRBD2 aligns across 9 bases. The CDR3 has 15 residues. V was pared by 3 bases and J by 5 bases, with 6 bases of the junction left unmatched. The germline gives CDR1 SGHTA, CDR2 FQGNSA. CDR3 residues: CASSLGTSPRDTQYF. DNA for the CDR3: TGTGCCAGCAGCTTGGGGACTAGCCCCCGAGATACGCAGTATTTT.

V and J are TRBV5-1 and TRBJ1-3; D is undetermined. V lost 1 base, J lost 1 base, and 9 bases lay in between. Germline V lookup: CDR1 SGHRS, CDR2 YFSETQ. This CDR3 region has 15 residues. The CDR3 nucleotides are TGCGCCAGCAGCTTGAATACGGAATCTGGAAACACCATATATTTT. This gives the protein CASSLNTESGNTIYF.

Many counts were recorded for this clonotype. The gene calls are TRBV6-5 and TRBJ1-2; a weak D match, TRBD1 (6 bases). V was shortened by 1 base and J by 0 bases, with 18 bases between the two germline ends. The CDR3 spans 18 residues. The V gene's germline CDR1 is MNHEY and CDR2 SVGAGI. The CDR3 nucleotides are TGTGCCAGCAGTTACTGGGGGGCGGGGGGCCGCGCTAACTATGGCTACACCTTC. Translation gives CASSYWGAGGRANYGYTF.

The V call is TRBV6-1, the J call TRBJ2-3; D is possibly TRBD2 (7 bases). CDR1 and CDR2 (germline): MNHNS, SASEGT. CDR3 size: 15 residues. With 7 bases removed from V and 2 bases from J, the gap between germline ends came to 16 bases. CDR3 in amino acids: CASTEGGGLTDTQYF. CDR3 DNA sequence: TGTGCCAGCACCGAGGGGGGGGGGCTCACAGATACGCAGTATTTT.

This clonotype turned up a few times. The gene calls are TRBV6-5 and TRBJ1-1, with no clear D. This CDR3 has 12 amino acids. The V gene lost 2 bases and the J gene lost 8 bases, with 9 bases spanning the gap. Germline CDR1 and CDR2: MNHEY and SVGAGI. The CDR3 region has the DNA TGTGCCAGCAGTTACGGGAGGACCGAAGCTTTCTTT. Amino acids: CASSYGRTEAFF.

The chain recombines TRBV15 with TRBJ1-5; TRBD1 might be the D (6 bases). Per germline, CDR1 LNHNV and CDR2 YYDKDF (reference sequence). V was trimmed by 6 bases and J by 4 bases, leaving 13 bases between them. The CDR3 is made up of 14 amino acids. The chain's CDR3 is CATSYRATNQPQHF. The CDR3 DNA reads TGTGCCACCAGTTACAGGGCCACTAATCAGCCCCAGCATTTT.